The subject of this entry is one T cell receptor (beta chain). The data stem from a study of T cell changes during pregnancy in multiple sclerosis. CDR1 and CDR2 (germline): SGDLS, YYNGEE. V gave up 0 bases and J gave up 5 bases, with 16 bases separating them. The CDR3 contains 16 residues. Profiled with immunoSEQ multiplex PCR; TCRdb holds only in-frame clones, not every one. The table lists 85,000 to 120,000 clones, roughly 90% of them singletons, with approximately 1.6% in the top ten. The sequence derives from a female donor with multiple sclerosis, enrolled in a pregnancy study. The starting material was peripheral blood, obtained after pregnancy. The chain joins TRBV9 to TRBJ2-3; D is perhaps TRBD2 (5 bases). CDR3 DNA sequence: TGTGCCAGCAGCGTAGCACTGGGAGCCTTAGGAGATACGCAGTATTTT. Translated, it gives CASSVALGALGDTQYF.